Listed below are T cell receptor beta chains from one sample, sequenced in a study of T-cell memory formation after mild COVID-19. Each CDR3 protein gets one entry after TCRdb re-called the 5' RACE reads with MiXCR. The table lists roughly 560,000 distinct CDR3 sequences, about 20% of them singletons. What was sequenced was PBMCs or a T cell subset sorted from them (not recorded which). Receptors originate from an adult woman who had mild COVID-19 (a few samples of this study predate the infection). Cell type and time point are not known. CDR3s include the opening cysteine and the closing phenylalanine or tryptophan. Each record gives: J gene, V gene, CDR3 protein.

>TRBJ1-4|TRBV2
CASKGYGEKLFF
>TRBJ2-6|TRBV6-5
CASSPRTGNGANVLTF
>TRBJ2-1|TRBV2
CASSEARTGSLGGQFF
>TRBJ1-1|TRBV12-3/TRBV12-4
CASSFRGGETEAFF
>TRBJ1-5|TRBV6-2/TRBV6-3
CASSLEKWSQPQHF
>TRBJ2-5|TRBV12-3/TRBV12-4
CASSNGLAGGRQTQYF
>TRBJ2-3|TRBV11-3
CASSRRTGSSQYF
>TRBJ2-7|TRBV20-1
CSATGGDSYEQYF
>TRBJ1-4|TRBV7-9
CASSPNEREKLFF
>TRBJ2-7|TRBV12-3/TRBV12-4
CASSLDVSYEQYF
>TRBJ2-7|TRBV6-5
CASTPGAGAKSYEQYF
>TRBJ2-3|TRBV7-8
CASSFRQGLPTDTQYF
>TRBJ1-3|TRBV7-9
CASSLDPGLSGNTIYF
>TRBJ1-1|TRBV11-3
CASSARGGRTEAFF
>TRBJ2-3|TRBV20-1
CSASGRFLKGTDTQYF
>TRBJ2-2|TRBV7-8
CAGRTRLAGGNTGELFF
>TRBJ1-3|TRBV11-2
CASSPTFAGNTIYF
>TRBJ1-5|TRBV7-2
CASSLVHGSNQPQHF
>TRBJ1-2|TRBV6-2/TRBV6-3
CASGRDPGQYGYTF
>TRBJ2-2|TRBV19
CASSIVRLPPGELFF
>TRBJ2-3|TRBV27
CASRKQGIRADTQYF
>TRBJ1-1|TRBV4-3
CASSQVAETAITEAFF
>TRBJ1-6|TRBV7-9
CASSTNRGSSPLHF
>TRBJ1-4|TRBV19
CASSGDRNEKLFF
>TRBJ1-1|TRBV4-2
CASSQAVQGLKTFF
>TRBJ1-1|TRBV4-1
CASSRAGEALGTEAFF
>TRBJ2-3|TRBV7-2
CASSLGLAGALATDTQYF
>TRBJ1-1|TRBV30
CAWSVRGTEAFF
>TRBJ1-1|TRBV10-3
CAISDNEVGMNTEAFF
>TRBJ2-1|TRBV3-1
CASSRDYRNQFF
>TRBJ2-3|TRBV25-1
CASSLSGGPSQDTQYF
>TRBJ2-7|TRBV7-2
CASSLAGSRSYEQYF
>TRBJ2-5|TRBV7-8
CASSVGLAGVGGETQYF
>TRBJ2-7|TRBV11-2
CASSQALAGVAYEQYF
>TRBJ2-7|TRBV2
CASGLNRGGSGEQYF
>TRBJ2-7|TRBV6-5
CASSYTLGVSYEQYF
>TRBJ2-2|TRBV7-3
CASSFGAYGELFF
>TRBJ1-1|TRBV6-5
CASSYSRLTGEIEAFF
>TRBJ2-7|TRBV9
CASSARAGGQYEQYF
>TRBJ1-2|TRBV4-1
CASSRVGTAVYGYTF
>TRBJ2-1|TRBV3-1
CASSQDGKAGDNEQFF
>TRBJ2-1|TRBV20-1
CSARTGVTPSSYNEQFF
>TRBJ2-3|TRBV5-1
CASSLLSSDTRYF
>TRBJ2-1|TRBV10-3
CAISRSTSGSGSYNEQFF